This T cell receptor beta chain was captured by sequencing in a study of human T cells and chemical hapten exposure. In TCRdb, the RACE reads were re-called with MiXCR into one record per CDR3 protein. Among 340,000 or so distinct CDR3 sequences, 5.5% to 8% were seen once, and the ten largest hold roughly 8%. Indicated time point: patch test 1, 2 weeks after DPC sensitization. Treatment here: therapeutic diphenylcyclopropenone sensitization with weekly scalp DPC. The sequences come from whole blood, collected in connection with sensitization to the hapten diphenylcyclopropenone (DPC). The receptor was derived from a young woman with alopecia areata. Some clones in this sample may be carry-over from other donors' samples.

The CDR3 sequence is CASSPQTGYRPQHF. The CDR3 DNA reads TGTGCCAGCAGTCCCCAGACAGGGTACCGGCCCCAGCATTTT. This rearrangement joins TRBV12-3 or TRBV12-4 to TRBJ1-5; 7 bases line up with TRBD1. With V trimmed by 5 bases and J by 9 bases, 10 bases remained unmatched. CDR3 length: 14 amino acids.